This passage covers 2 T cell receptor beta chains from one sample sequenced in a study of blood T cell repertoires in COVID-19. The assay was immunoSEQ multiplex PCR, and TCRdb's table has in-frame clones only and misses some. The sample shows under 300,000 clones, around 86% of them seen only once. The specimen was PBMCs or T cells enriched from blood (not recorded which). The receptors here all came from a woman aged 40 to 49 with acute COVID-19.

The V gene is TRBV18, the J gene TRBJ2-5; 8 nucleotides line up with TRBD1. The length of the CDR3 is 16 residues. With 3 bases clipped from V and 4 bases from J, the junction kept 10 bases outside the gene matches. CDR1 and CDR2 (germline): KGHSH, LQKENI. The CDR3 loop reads CASSPLPQGAGETQYF. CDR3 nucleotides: TGTGCCAGCTCACCCTTACCTCAGGGGGCAGGAGAGACCCAGTACTTC.

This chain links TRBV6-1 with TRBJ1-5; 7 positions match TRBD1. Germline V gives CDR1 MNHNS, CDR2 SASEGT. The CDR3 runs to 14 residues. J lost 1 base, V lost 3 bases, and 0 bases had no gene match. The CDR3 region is CASSEDRSNQPQHF. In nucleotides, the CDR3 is TGTGCCAGCAGTGAGGACAGGAGCAATCAGCCCCAGCATTTT.